These T cell receptor beta chains were read from a single sample in a study of cytomegalovirus exposure and HLA in healthy donors. The assay was immunoSEQ multiplex PCR, and TCRdb's table has in-frame clones only and misses some. This table has about 73,000 clones, roughly 82% appearing once. The material sequenced was PBMCs. These receptor sequences come from a man aged 65 to 79 in good health and CMV-seronegative. CDR3s include the opening cysteine and the closing phenylalanine or tryptophan. Fields, in order: V gene, D gene, clone size, J gene, CDR3 protein, CDR3 DNA. A D gene is named only where the DNA matches it firmly. Size values are once, few and many counts, or a class for expanded clones, and some rows have none.

v_call: TRBV30
d_call: .
clone_size: .
j_call: TRBJ1-5
cdr3_aa: CAWSVGRGGVSNQPQHF
cdr3_nt: TGTGCCTGGAGTGTGGGTAGGGGCGGTGTTAGCAATCAGCCCCAGCATTTT

v_call: TRBV7-9
d_call: TRBD1
clone_size: .
j_call: TRBJ2-5
cdr3_aa: CASSSQGAGWTQYF
cdr3_nt: TGTGCCAGCAGCTCCCAGGGGGCAGGATGGACCCAGTACTTC

v_call: TRBV29-1
d_call: .
clone_size: .
j_call: TRBJ2-5
cdr3_aa: CSVRVIQETQYF
cdr3_nt: TGCAGCGTCCGGGTCATCCAAGAGACCCAGTACTTC

v_call: TRBV18
d_call: .
clone_size: .
j_call: TRBJ1-2
cdr3_aa: CASSPDRGLGYTF
cdr3_nt: TGTGCCAGCTCACCCGACCGGGGACTTGGCTACACCTTC

v_call: TRBV18
d_call: TRBD1
clone_size: once
j_call: TRBJ2-7
cdr3_aa: CASSWISGTGEGEQYF
cdr3_nt: TGTGCCAGCTCATGGATCTCCGGGACAGGGGAAGGCGAGCAGTACTTC

v_call: TRBV4-2
d_call: .
clone_size: .
j_call: TRBJ1-1
cdr3_aa: CASSQDRGAEAFF
cdr3_nt: TGTGCCAGCAGCCAAGATAGGGGCGCTGAAGCTTTCTTT

v_call: TRBV28
d_call: .
clone_size: .
j_call: TRBJ2-5
cdr3_aa: CASSPPHAPSGYEYF
cdr3_nt: TGTGCCAGCAGCCCACCCCATGCCCCCTCCGGGTACGAGTACTTC

v_call: TRBV29-1
d_call: TRBD1
clone_size: .
j_call: TRBJ2-7
cdr3_aa: CSVEGTGTGEQYF
cdr3_nt: TGCAGCGTTGAAGGGACAGGGACGGGAGAGCAGTACTTC

v_call: TRBV5-1
d_call: TRBD1
clone_size: .
j_call: TRBJ1-2
cdr3_aa: CASSSNSGTGGSGYTF
cdr3_nt: TGCGCCAGCAGCTCAAATTCCGGGACAGGGGGAAGCGGCTACACCTTC

v_call: TRBV5-1
d_call: .
clone_size: .
j_call: TRBJ2-5
cdr3_aa: CASSLGRSGTQYF
cdr3_nt: TGCGCCAGCAGCTTGGGGAGGTCGGGGACCCAGTACTTC

v_call: TRBV5-1
d_call: TRBD2
clone_size: .
j_call: TRBJ2-3
cdr3_aa: CASSSGLAGSTDTQYF
cdr3_nt: TGCGCCAGCAGCTCCGGACTAGCGGGTAGCACAGATACGCAGTATTTT

v_call: TRBV4-1
d_call: TRBD2
clone_size: few
j_call: TRBJ2-7
cdr3_aa: CASSQTPVGGGIYEQYF
cdr3_nt: TGCGCCAGCAGCCAGACCCCGGTGGGGGGAGGGATCTACGAGCAGTACTTC